What follows are 13 T cell receptor beta chains derived from one specimen sequenced in a study of blood T cell repertoires in COVID-19. The assay was immunoSEQ multiplex PCR, and TCRdb's table has in-frame clones only and misses some. Among 230,000 or so clones listed, 90% were seen once. Specimen: peripheral blood. Receptors originate from a woman aged 55-70 years with COVID-19, enrolled during active disease.

This rearrangement joins TRBV6-5 to TRBJ1-1; D is unresolved. Germline loops: CDR1 MNHEY, CDR2 SVGAGI. The CDR3 has 15 residues. V was shortened by 4 bases and J by 5 bases, with 17 bases between the two germline ends. CDR3 nucleotides: TGTGCCAGCAGTTTCGACTCAGCAGTGTCGACTGAAGCTTTCTTT. This gives the protein CASSFDSAVSTEAFF.

The chain couples TRBV27 to TRBJ2-5; 9 nucleotides align to TRBD2. The CDR3 has 19 amino acids. Germline CDR1 MNHEY, CDR2 SMNVEV (reference sequence). With 3 bases clipped from V and 1 base from J, the junction kept 15 bases outside the gene matches. CDR3 amino acids: CASSFRSGLAGGFQETQYF. The DNA of the CDR3 is TGTGCCAGCAGTTTCCGGTCGGGCCTGGCGGGGGGGTTCCAAGAGACCCAGTACTTC.

This rearrangement joins TRBV28 to TRBJ1-6, with TRBD1 matching 10 bases. The germline gives CDR1 MDHEN, CDR2 SYDVKM. The CDR3 contains 14 residues. The junction had 8 bases not matched to a gene; V was cut back by 5 bases and J by 13 bases. The CDR3 sequence: CASSMDRGSFPLHF. The CDR3 DNA reads TGTGCCAGCAGTATGGACAGGGGGTCGTTTCCCCTCCACTTT.

The J gene is TRBJ2-5, the V gene TRBV25-1, with a possible D match to TRBD2 (7 bases). This CDR3 is 17 amino acids long. Trimming cost V 0 bases and J 5 bases, with 19 bases left between them. Germline CDR1 reads MGHDK; CDR2 reads SYGVNS. The CDR3 is CASSEYRAGGPGETQYF. In DNA form, the CDR3 reads TGTGCCAGCAGTGAATACCGGGCCGGGGGGCCCGGGGAGACCCAGTACTTC.

This clone was recorded only once. In DNA form, the CDR3 reads TGTGCCTGGAGCCCGCGGGGACAGCGGAATGAAAAACTGTTTTTT. This translates into CAWSPRGQRNEKLFF. The chain has TRBV30 and TRBJ1-4; 7 bases fit TRBD1. The V and J ends lost 3 bases and 5 bases, in that order; junction bases with no gene match: 9. Looked up from germline, CDR1 is GTSNPN and CDR2 is SVGIG (reference sequence). The CDR3 runs to 15 residues.

The chain joins TRBV6-2 or TRBV6-3 to TRBJ1-5, with a tentative D call TRBD1 (5 bases). Germline V CDR1 and CDR2: MNHEY, SVGEGT. The CDR3 is 13 amino acids. Between the trimmed V and J ends, which lost 6 bases and 3 bases, there was a span of 9 bases. The CDR3 DNA reads as TGTGCCAGCAGCTCGACAGTCAATCAGCCCCAGCATTTT. It specifies CASSSTVNQPQHF.

The chain couples TRBV5-1 to TRBJ1-4; 8 bases agree with TRBD1. Germline V lookup: CDR1 SGHRS, CDR2 YFSETQ. Trimming at V came to 0 bases and at J to 7 bases, leaving 8 bases not matched to a gene. The CDR3 contains 16 residues. The CDR3 spells CASSLAPQGGGEKLFF. The CDR3 DNA is TGCGCCAGCAGCTTGGCCCCACAGGGGGGCGGTGAAAAACTGTTTTTT.

The CDR3 DNA reads TGTGCCAGCAGCCCCCCTGGGACAGAGGGCTATGGCTACACCTTC. Translating gives CASSPPGTEGYGYTF. The chain uses TRBV9 and TRBJ1-2; 7 nucleotides line up with TRBD1. CDR3 length: 15 amino acids. Trimming at V came to 4 bases and at J to 4 bases, leaving 10 bases not matched to a gene. In germline, CDR1 is SGDLS, CDR2 YYNGEE.

V and J are TRBV16 and TRBJ1-5; D is uncertain. V was shortened by 1 base and J by 3 bases, with 7 bases between the two germline ends. Germline CDR1 is KGHSY and CDR2 is FQNENV. The CDR3 runs 14 residues. The CDR3 spells CASSQYTVNQPQHF. CDR3 in DNA: TGTGCCAGCAGCCAATACACAGTCAATCAGCCCCAGCATTTT.

This rearrangement joins TRBV4-2 to TRBJ2-5, with D possibly matching TRBD2 (6 bases). The CDR3 extends over 14 amino acids. Germline V gene lookup returns CDR1 LGHNA and CDR2 YNFKEQ. V gave up 2 bases and J gave up 4 bases, with 11 bases separating them. CDR3 bases: TGTGCCAGCAGCCAACCACGGGGGTTAGAGACCCAGTACTTC. Amino acids: CASSQPRGLETQYF.

The rearrangement joins TRBV3-1 (or the pseudogene TRBV3-2) to TRBJ2-3, with TRBD1 matching 11 bases. Germline CDR1 and CDR2: LGHDT and YNNKEL (reference sequence). V trimming: 0 bases; J trimming: 5 bases; junction bases outside the gene matches: 7. This CDR3 comprises 17 residues. The CDR3 sequence is CASSQDFRTGGEDTQYF. The CDR3 nucleotides read TGTGCCAGCAGCCAAGATTTTAGGACAGGGGGCGAAGATACGCAGTATTTT.

The chain carries TRBV24-1 and TRBJ1-5; tentative D call: TRBD1 (6 bases). Germline V gene lookup returns CDR1 KGHDR and CDR2 SFDVKD. This CDR3 spans 16 amino acids. V shed 0 bases and J shed 5 bases, with 13 bases lying between them. CDR3 amino acids: CATSDLVFRGDQPQHF. CDR3 nucleotide sequence: TGTGCCACCAGTGATTTGGTCTTCAGGGGAGATCAGCCCCAGCATTTT.

V gene TRBV14 combines with J gene TRBJ2-2; maybe TRBD1 (5 bases). This CDR3 has 20 residues. In germline, CDR1 is SGHDN, CDR2 FVKESK. The ends were cut back, 1 base at V and 0 bases at J, with 21 bases in the middle. The CDR3 region has the DNA TGTGCCAGCAGCCAAGTGGTAGCTCGTGTCAGGGCCTCGAACACCGGGGAGCTGTTTTTT. This encodes CASSQVVARVRASNTGELFF. Full variable domain (rest looked up from reference TRBV14 and TRBJ2-2): EAGVTQFPSHSVIEKGQTVTLRCDPISGHDNLYWYRRVMGKEIKFLLHFVKESKQDESGMPNNRFLAERTGGTYSTLKVQPAELEDSGVYFCASSQVVARVRASNTGELFFGEGSRLTVL.